This T cell receptor beta chain was sequenced in a study of CD8 T cells in ankylosing spondylitis. MiXCR, applied by TCRdb to the 5' RACE reads, yields one record per CDR3 protein. This table has 330,000 or so distinct CDR3 sequences, approximately 8% appearing once. Study-wide results and caveats: Among TCR beta sequences, a motif of fewer than 10 highly homologous variants appeared characteristic of ankylosing spondylitis blood.

Points on this clonotype: Its antigen is unknown.

This receptor was taken from a male donor with ankylosing spondylitis. Input material: blood, either unsorted or a sorted T cell fraction (not recorded which).

The CDR3 DNA reads as TGTGCCAGCAGTTTAGGGCCACTTTTTAGCAATCAGCCCCAGCATTTT. Amino acid sequence: CASSLGPLFSNQPQHF. The chain is built from TRBV12-3 or TRBV12-4 and TRBJ1-5, with no clear D. Between the trimmed V and J ends, which lost 1 base and 0 bases, there was a span of 10 bases. This CDR3 spans 16 amino acids.